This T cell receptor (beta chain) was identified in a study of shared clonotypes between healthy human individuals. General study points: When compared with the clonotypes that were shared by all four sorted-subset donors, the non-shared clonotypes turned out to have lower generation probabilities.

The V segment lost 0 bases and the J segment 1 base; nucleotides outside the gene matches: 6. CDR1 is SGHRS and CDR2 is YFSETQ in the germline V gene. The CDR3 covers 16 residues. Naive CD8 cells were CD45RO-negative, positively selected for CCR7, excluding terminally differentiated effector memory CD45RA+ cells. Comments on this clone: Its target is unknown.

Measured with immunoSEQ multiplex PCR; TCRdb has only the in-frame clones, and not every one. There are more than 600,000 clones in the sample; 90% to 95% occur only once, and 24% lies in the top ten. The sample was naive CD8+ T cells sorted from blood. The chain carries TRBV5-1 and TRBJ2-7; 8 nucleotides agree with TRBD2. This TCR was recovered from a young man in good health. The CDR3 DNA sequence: TGCGCCAGCAGCTTGGCCCAAGGACTAGCTTCCTACGAGCAGTACTTC. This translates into CASSLAQGLASYEQYF.